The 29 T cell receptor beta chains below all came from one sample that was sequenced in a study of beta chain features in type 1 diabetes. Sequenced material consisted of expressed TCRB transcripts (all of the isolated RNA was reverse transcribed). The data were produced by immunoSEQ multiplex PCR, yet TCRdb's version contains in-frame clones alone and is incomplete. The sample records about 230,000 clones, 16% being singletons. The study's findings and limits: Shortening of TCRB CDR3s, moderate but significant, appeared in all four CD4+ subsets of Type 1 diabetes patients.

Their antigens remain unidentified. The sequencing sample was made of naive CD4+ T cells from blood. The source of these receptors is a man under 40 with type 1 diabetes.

The DNA for the CDR3 is TGTGCCTGGACCACTCCTCCTCGGGGGGGAGGTCGAAACACCATATATTTT. Amino acids: CAWTTPPRGGGRNTIYF. This chain joins TRBV30 and TRBJ1-3, with D maybe TRBD1 (5 bases). The V gene lost 4 bases and the J gene lost 5 bases, with 24 bases spanning the gap. The V gene's germline CDR1 is GTSNPN and CDR2 SVGIG (reference sequence). This CDR3 has 17 amino acids.

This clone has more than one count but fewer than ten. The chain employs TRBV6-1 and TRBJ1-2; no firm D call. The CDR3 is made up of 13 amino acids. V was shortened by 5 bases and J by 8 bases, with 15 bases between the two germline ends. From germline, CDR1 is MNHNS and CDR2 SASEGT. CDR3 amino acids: CASSSWEGLGYTF. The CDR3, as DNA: TGTGCCAGCAGTTCCTGGGAGGGTCTAGGCTACACCTTC.

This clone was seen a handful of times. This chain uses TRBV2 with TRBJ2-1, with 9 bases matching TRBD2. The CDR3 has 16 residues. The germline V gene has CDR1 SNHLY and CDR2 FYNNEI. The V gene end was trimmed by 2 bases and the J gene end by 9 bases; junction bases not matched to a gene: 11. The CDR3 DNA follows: TGTGCCAGCAGTGAAAAGTGGCTAGCGGGAATCAGTGAGCAGTTCTTC. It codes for CASSEKWLAGISEQFF.

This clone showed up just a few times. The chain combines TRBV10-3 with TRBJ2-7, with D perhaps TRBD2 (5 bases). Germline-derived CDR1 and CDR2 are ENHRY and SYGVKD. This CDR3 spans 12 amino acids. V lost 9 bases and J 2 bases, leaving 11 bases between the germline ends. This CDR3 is CAIAGGPYEQYF. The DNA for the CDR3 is TGTGCCATAGCCGGAGGTCCCTACGAGCAGTACTTC.

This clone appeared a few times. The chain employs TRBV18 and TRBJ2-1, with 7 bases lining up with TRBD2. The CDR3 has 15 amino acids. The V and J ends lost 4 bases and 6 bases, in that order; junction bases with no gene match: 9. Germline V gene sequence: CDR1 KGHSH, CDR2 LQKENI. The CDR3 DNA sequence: TGTGCCAGCTCACAAGAGCTAGCGGAGGTCAATGAGCAGTTCTTC. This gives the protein CASSQELAEVNEQFF. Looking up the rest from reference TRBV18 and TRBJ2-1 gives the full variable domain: NAGVMQNPRHLVRRRGQEARLRCSPMKGHSHVYWYRQLPEEGLKFMVYLQKENIIDESGMPKERFSAEFPKEGPSILRIQQVVRGDSAAYFCASSQELAEVNEQFFGPGTRLTVL.

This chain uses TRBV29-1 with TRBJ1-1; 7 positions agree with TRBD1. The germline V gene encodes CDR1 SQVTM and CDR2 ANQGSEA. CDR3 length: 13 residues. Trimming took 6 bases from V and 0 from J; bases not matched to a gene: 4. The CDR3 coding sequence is TGCAGCGTGGTAGACAGGGTGAACACTGAAGCTTTCTTT. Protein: CSVVDRVNTEAFF. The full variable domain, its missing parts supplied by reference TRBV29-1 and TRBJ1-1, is SAVISQKPSRDICQRGTSLTIQCQVDSQVTMMFWYRQQPGQSLTLIATANQGSEATYESGFVIDKFPISRPNLTFSTLTVSNMSPEDSSIYLCSVVDRVNTEAFFGQGTRLTVV.

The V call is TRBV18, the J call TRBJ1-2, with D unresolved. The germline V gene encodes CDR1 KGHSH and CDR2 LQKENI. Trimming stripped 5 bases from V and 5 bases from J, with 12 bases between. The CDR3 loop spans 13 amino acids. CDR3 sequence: CASSYSAEYGYTF. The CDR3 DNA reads TGTGCCAGCTCATACTCGGCTGAGTATGGCTACACCTTC.

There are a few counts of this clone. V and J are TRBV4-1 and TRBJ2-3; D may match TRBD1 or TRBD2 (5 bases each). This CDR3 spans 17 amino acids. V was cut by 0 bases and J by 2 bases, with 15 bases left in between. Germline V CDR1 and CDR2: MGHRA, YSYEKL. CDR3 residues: CASSQEGPGTTTDTQYF. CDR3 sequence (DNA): TGCGCCAGCAGCCAAGAGGGACCCGGGACCACCACAGATACGCAGTATTTT.

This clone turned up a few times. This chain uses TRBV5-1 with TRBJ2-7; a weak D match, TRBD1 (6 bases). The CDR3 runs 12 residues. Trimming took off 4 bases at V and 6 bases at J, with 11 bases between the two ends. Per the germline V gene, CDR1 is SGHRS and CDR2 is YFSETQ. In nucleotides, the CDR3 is TGCGCCAGCAGCCAGGACAGCTCCGAGCAGTACTTC. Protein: CASSQDSSEQYF. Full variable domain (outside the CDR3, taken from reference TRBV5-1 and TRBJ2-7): KAGVTQTPRYLIKTRGQQVTLSCSPISGHRSVSWYQQTPGQGLQFLFEYFSETQRNKGNFPGRFSGRQFSNSRSEMNVSTLELGDSALYLCASSQDSSEQYFGPGTRLTVT.

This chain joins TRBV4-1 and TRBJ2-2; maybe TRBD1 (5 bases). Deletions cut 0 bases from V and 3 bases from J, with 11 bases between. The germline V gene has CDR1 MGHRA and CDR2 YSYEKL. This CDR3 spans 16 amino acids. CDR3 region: CASSQDVWGHTGELFF. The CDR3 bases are TGCGCCAGCAGCCAAGATGTATGGGGCCACACCGGGGAGCTGTTTTTT.

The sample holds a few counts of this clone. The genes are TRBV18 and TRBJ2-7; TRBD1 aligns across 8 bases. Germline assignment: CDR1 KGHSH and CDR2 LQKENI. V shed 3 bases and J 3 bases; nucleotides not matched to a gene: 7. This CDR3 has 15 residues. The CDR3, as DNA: TGTGCCAGCTCACCCTTAACCGGGACAGGCTACGAGCAGTACTTC. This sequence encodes CASSPLTGTGYEQYF.

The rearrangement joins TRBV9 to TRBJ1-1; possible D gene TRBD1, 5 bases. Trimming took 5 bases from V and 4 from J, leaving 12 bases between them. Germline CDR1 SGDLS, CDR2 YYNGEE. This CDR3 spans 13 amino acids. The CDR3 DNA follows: TGTGCCAGCAGTGGGGGAAAGCGCACTGAAGCTTTCTTT. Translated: CASSGGKRTEAFF.

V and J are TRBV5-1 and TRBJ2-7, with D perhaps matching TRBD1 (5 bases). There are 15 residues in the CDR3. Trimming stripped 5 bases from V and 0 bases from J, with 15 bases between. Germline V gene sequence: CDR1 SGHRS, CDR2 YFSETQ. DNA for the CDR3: TGCGCCAGCAGTCCCGGGCAGGGCAGCTCCTACGAGCAGTACTTC. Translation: CASSPGQGSSYEQYF.

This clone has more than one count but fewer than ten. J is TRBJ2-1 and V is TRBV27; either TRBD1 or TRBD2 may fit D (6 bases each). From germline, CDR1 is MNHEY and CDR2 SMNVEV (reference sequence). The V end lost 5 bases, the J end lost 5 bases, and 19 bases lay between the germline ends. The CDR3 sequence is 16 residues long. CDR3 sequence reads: CASSRRGAASDNEQFF. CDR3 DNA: TGTGCCAGCAGTCGGAGGGGGGCAGCTAGCGACAATGAGCAGTTCTTC.

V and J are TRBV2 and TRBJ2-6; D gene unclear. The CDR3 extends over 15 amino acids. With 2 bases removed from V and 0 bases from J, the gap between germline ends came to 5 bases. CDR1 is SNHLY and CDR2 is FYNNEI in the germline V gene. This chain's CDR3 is CASSENLSGANVLTF. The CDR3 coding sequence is TGTGCCAGCAGTGAAAATCTCTCTGGGGCCAACGTCCTGACTTTC.

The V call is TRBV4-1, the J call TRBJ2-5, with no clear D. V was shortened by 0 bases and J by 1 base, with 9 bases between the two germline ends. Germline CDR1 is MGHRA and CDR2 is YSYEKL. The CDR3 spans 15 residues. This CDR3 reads CASSQDRRFQETQYF. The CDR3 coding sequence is TGCGCCAGCAGCCAAGACCGGCGCTTCCAAGAGACCCAGTACTTC.

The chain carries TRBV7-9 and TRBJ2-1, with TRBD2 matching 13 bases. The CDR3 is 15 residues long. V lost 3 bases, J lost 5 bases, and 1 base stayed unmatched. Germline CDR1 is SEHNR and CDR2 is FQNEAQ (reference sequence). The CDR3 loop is CASSLGLAGNNEQFF. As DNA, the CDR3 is TGTGCCAGCAGCTTGGGACTAGCGGGAAACAATGAGCAGTTCTTC.

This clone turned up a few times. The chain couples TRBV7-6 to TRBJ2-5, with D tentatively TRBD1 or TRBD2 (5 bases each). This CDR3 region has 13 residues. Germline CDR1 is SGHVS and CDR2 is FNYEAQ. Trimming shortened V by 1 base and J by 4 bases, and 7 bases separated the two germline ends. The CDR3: CASSLVGPETQYF. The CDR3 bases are TGTGCCAGCAGCTTAGTGGGACCAGAGACCCAGTACTTC.

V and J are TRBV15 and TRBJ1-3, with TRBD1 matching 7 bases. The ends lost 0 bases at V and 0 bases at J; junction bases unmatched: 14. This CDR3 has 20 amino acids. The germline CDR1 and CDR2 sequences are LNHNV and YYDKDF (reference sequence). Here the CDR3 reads CATSRDRSGTGASSGNTIYF. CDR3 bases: TGTGCCACCAGCAGAGATCGCTCTGGAACAGGGGCCAGCTCTGGAAACACCATATATTTT.

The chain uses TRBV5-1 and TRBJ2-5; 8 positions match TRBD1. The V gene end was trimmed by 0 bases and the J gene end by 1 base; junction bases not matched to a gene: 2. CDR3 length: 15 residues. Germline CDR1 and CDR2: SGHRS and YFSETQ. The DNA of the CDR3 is TGCGCCAGCAGCTTGGCGGACAGGGTCCAAGAGACCCAGTACTTC. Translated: CASSLADRVQETQYF.

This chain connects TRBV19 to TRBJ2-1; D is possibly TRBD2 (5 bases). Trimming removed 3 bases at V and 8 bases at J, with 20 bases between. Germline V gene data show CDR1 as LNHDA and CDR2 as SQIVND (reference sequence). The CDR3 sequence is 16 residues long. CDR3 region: CASSIAPSPGSDEQFF. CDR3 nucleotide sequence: TGTGCCAGTAGTATCGCCCCCTCCCCGGGAAGCGATGAGCAGTTCTTC.

CDR3 region: CASSSLRAPTDTQYF. The CDR3 DNA follows: TGTGCCAGCTCATCGTTAAGAGCGCCCACAGATACGCAGTATTTT. This chain joins TRBV18 and TRBJ2-3; D is undetermined. CDR1 is KGHSH and CDR2 is LQKENI in the germline V gene. V was clipped by 5 bases and J by 2 bases, with 14 bases between them. The CDR3 is 15 residues long.

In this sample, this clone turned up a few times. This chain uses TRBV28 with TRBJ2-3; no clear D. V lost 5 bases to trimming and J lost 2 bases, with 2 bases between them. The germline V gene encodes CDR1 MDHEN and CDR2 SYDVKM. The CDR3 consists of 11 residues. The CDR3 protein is CASSATDTQYF. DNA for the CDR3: TGTGCCAGCAGTGCCACAGATACGCAGTATTTT.

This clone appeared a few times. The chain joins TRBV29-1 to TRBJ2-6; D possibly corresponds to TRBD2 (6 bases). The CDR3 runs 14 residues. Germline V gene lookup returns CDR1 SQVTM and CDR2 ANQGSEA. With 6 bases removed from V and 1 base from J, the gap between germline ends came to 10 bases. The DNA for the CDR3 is TGCAGCGTGGCGGGACGATCTGGGGCCAACGTCCTGACTTTC. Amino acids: CSVAGRSGANVLTF.

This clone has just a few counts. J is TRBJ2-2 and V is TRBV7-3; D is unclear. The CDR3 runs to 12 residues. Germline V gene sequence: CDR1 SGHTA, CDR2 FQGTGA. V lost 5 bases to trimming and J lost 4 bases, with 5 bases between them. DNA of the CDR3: TGTGCCAGCAGCCCCTTCACCGGGGAGCTGTTTTTT. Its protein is CASSPFTGELFF.

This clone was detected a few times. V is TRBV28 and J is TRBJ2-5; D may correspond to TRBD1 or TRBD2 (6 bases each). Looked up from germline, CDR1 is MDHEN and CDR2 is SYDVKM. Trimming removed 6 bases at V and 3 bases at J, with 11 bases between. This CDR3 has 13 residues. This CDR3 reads CASRQGGEETQYF. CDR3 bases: TGTGCCAGCAGACAGGGCGGGGAAGAGACCCAGTACTTC.

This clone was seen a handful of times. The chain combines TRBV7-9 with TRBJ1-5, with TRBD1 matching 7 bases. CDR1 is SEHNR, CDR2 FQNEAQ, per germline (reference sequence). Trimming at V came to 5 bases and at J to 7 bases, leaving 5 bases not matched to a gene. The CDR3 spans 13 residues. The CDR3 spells CASSPDRDQPQHF. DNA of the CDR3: TGTGCCAGCAGCCCCGACAGGGACCAGCCCCAGCATTTT.

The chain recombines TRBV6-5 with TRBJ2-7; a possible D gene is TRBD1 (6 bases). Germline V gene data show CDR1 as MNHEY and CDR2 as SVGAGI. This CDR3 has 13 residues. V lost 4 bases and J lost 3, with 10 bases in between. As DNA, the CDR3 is TGTGCCAGCAGTTTTGACAGGAACTACGAGCAGTACTTC. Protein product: CASSFDRNYEQYF.

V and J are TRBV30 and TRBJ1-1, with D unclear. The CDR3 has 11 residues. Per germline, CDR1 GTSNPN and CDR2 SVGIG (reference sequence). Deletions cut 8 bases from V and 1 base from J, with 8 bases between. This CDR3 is CALNENTEAFF. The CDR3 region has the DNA TGTGCCCTCAATGAGAACACTGAAGCTTTCTTT.